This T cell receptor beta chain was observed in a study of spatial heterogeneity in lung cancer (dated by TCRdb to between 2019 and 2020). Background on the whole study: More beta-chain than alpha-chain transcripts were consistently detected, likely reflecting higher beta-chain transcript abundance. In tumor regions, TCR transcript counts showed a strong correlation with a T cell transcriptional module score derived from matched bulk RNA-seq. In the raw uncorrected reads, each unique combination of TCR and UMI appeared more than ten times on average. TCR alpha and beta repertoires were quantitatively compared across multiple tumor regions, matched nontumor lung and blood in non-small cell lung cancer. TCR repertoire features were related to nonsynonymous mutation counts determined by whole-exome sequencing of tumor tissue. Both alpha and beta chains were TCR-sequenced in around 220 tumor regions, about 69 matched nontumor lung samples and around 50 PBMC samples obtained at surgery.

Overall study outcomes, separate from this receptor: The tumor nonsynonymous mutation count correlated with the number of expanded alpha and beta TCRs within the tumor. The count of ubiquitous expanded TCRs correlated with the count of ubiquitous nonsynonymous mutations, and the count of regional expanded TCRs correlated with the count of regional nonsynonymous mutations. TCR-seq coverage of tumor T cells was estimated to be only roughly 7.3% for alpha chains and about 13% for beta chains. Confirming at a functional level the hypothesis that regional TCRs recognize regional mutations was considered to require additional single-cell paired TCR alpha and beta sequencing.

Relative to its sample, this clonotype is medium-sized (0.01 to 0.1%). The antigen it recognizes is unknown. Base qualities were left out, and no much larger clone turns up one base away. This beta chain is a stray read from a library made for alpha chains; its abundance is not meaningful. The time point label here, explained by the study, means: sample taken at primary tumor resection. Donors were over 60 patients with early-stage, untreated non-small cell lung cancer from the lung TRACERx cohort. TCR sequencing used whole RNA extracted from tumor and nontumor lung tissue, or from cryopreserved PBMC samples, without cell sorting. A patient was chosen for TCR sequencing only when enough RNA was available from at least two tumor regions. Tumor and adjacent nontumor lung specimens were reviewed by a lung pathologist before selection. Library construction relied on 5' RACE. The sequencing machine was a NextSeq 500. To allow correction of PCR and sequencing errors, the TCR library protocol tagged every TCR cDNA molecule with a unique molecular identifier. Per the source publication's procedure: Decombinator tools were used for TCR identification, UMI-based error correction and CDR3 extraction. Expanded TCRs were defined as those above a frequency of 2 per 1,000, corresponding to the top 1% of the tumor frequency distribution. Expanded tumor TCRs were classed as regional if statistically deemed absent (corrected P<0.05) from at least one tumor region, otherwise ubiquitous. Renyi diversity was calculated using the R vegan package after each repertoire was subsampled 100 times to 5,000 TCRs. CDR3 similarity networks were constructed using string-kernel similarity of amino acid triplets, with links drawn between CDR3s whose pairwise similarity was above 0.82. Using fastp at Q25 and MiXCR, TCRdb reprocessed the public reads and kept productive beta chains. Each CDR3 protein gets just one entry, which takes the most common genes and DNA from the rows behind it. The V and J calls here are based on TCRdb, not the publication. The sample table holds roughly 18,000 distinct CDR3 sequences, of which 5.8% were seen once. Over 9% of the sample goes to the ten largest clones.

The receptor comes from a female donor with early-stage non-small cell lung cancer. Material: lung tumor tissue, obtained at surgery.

The nucleotides read TGCGCCAGCAGCTTCGATAGCGGCCCCACCGAGCAGTACTTC. Translated, it gives CASSFDSGPTEQYF. The chain employs TRBV5-1 and TRBJ2-7; perhaps TRBD2 is the D gene, with 6 bases matching. As encoded in the germline V gene, CDR1 is SGHRS while CDR2 is YFSETQ. Spanning cysteine to phenylalanine, the CDR3 consists of 14 amino acids. The retained sequence is limited to the CDR3, 42 bases, with the frame set at the first base. Trimming at the junction amounts to 2 bases on V and 6 bases on J, and the germline ends lie 15 bases apart.